This TCR beta chain was documented in a study of T-cell memory formation after mild COVID-19. On the study more broadly: TCR clusters were mostly donor specific.

This clonotype was counted only a few times. Its specificity is unknown. TCRdb reanalysed the 5' RACE reads using MiXCR and keeps one entry per CDR3 protein. Counted here are 120,000 to 150,000 distinct CDR3 sequences, around 14% occurring once; the ten biggest clones make up more than 25%. Study-wide findings and caveats: Mainly in CM and EM were contracting CD4+ clones; CD8+ were in EMRA. The pre-infection memory compartment contained some responding clones, suggesting cross-reactive memory joined. Day 15 to 85 contractors were CD4/CD8 balanced; later expanders leaned CD4+.

CDR1 is LNHDA, CDR2 SQIVND, per germline (reference sequence). The CDR3 contains 13 residues. Between the trimmed V and J ends, which lost 5 bases and 5 bases, there was a span of 12 bases. This rearrangement joins TRBV19 to TRBJ1-2; D is unresolved. The sequenced material came from PBMCs or a T cell subset sorted from them (not recorded which). This clonotype was obtained from an adult woman who had mild COVID-19 (a few samples of this study predate the infection). Cell type and time point are not known. CDR3 region: CASSPAADYGYTF. In nucleotides, the CDR3 is TGTGCCAGTAGTCCCGCGGCGGATTATGGCTACACCTTC.